This T cell receptor beta chain was recorded in a study of shared clonotypes between healthy human individuals. The V end lost 1 base, the J end lost 5 bases, and 12 bases lay between the germline ends. CDR1 is SGDLS and CDR2 is YYNGEE in the germline V gene. CDR3 length: 14 residues. Several immunoSEQ plates held equal portions of the genomic DNA taken from each subset. Produced via immunoSEQ multiplex PCR; TCRdb's table is partial and in-frame only. Here the sample spans roughly 700,000 clones, roughly 87% being singletons. Donors, without exception, were Caucasian adults residing in Nashville, Tennessee.

The receptor comes from a man between 18 and 35 years old in good health. Some clones in this sample may be carry-over from other donors' samples. The chain uses TRBV9 and TRBJ1-1; no reliable D call. What was sequenced was memory CD8+ T cells from PBMCs. The subset was: CD45RO+ cells pooled with CCR7-negative TemRA cells. CDR3 DNA sequence: TGTGCCAGCAGCGTATCGGGGTGGGATACTGAAGCTTTCTTT. This translates into CASSVSGWDTEAFF. The full variable domain, its missing parts supplied by reference TRBV9 and TRBJ1-1, is DSGVTQTPKHLITATGQRVTLRCSPRSGDLSVYWYQQSLDQGLQFLIQYYNGEERAKGNILERFSAQQFPDLHSELNLSSLELGDSALYFCASSVSGWDTEAFFGQGTRLTVV.